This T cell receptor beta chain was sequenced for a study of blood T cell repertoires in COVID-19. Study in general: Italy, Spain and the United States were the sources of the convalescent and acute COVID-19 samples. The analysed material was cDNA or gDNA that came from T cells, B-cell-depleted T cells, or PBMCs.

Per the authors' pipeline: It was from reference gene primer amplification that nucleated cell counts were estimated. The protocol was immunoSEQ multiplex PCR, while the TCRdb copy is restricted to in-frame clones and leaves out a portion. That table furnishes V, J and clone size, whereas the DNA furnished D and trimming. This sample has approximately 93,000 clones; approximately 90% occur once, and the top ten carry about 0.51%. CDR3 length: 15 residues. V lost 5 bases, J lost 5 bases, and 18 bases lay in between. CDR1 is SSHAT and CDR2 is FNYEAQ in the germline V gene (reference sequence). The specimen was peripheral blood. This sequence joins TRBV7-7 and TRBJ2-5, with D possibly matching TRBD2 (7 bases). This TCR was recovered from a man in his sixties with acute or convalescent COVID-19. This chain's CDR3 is CASSPRGAFQETQYF. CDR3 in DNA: TGTGCCAGCAGCCCTCGGGGGGCCTTCCAGGAGACCCAGTACTTC.